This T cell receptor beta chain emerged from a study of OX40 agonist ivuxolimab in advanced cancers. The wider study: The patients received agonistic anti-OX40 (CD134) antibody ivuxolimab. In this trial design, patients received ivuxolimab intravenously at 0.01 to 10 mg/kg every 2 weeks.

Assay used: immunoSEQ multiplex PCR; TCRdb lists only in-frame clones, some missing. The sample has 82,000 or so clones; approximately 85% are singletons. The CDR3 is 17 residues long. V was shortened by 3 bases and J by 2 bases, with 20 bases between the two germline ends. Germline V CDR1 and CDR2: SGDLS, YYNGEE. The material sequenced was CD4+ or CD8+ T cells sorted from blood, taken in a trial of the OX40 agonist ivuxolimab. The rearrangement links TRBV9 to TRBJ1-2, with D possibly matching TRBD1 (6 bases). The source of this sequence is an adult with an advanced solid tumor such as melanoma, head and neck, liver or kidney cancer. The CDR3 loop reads CASSATFGTGLNYGYTF. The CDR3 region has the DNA TGTGCCAGCAGCGCAACGTTTGGAACAGGGCTGAACTATGGCTACACCTTC.